One sample yielded the 15 T cell receptor beta chains listed below, sequenced in a study of blood T cells in healthy people across ages. It was with a sample-barcoded 5' primer and a J-beta primer mix that a second PCR of roughly 7 to 12 cycles was run. TCRdb redid the calling of the 5' RACE reads with MiXCR, one entry per CDR3 protein. The table records about 670,000 distinct CDR3 sequences, roughly 43% of them present only once. Source material: blood. These receptors came from a man older than 75 in good health.

This clonotype showed up just a few times. This chain links TRBV10-1 with TRBJ2-3; 8 positions agree with TRBD2. This CDR3 comprises 15 residues. Germline CDR1 and CDR2: WNHNN and SYGVQD (reference sequence). J lost 5 bases, V lost 4 bases, and 8 bases had no gene match. CDR3 residues: CASSVSGSQRDTQYF. The CDR3 DNA reads as TGCGCCAGCAGTGTGAGCGGGAGTCAGAGAGATACGCAGTATTTT.

The V call is TRBV20-1, the J call TRBJ2-5; D possibly corresponds to TRBD1 (6 bases). Trimming left V 5 bases short and J 4 bases short, with 23 bases between. The CDR3 length is 16 residues. Germline V lookup: CDR1 DFQATT, CDR2 SNEGSKA (reference sequence). Written as DNA, the CDR3 is TGCAGTGCTGACGAGGGGGTAGGAGGAAGCGGAGAGACCCAGTACTTC. This sequence encodes CSADEGVGGSGETQYF.

Turning to this clonotype: Its ends do not fully match the called genes, so a read error is possible. This chain joins TRBV28 and TRBJ2-1; D is unclear. The CDR3 length is 20 residues. Germline values: CDR1 MDHEN, CDR2 SYDVKM. CDR3 amino acids: CACSSDTTEIGSWVYNEQFF. The CDR3 region has the DNA TGTGCCTGCAGTTCAGATACTACGGAGATAGGGTCATGGGTTTACAATGAGCAGTTCTTC.

The chain links TRBV5-1 to TRBJ2-7, with D maybe TRBD1 (6 bases). V lost 3 bases to trimming and J lost 6 bases, with 13 bases between them. CDR1 SGHRS and CDR2 YFSETQ come from the germline V gene. The CDR3 length is 13 residues. As DNA, the CDR3 is TGCGCCAGCAGCTGGTCACAGGGCGGCGAGCAGTACTTC. This encodes CASSWSQGGEQYF.

There are many counts of this clonotype. J is TRBJ2-2 and V is TRBV7-2; the D is unclear. This CDR3 comprises 12 residues. Trimming shortened V by 6 bases and J by 4 bases, and 6 bases separated the two germline ends. Per germline, CDR1 SGHTA and CDR2 FQGNSA. The CDR3 loop reads CASSLPTGELFF. CDR3 nucleotides: TGTGCCAGCAGTCTACCCACCGGGGAGCTGTTTTTT.

V usage is TRBV4-3 and J usage is TRBJ2-3; no clear D. This CDR3 is built from 13 residues. The germline V and J ends were trimmed by 3 bases and 8 bases, with 12 bases remaining between them. From germline, CDR1 is LGHNA and CDR2 YSLEER. The CDR3 spells CASSQPLRGTQYF. The CDR3 DNA is TGCGCCAGCAGCCAGCCCCTACGCGGTACGCAGTATTTT.

The chain carries TRBV28 and TRBJ2-3; D gene unclear. V was shortened by 2 bases and J by 4 bases, with 16 bases between the two germline ends. This CDR3 has 16 amino acids. Germline V CDR1 and CDR2: MDHEN, SYDVKM. The CDR3 DNA sequence: TGTGCCAGCAGTTTACCCGGCGCCCTCCGCCCAGATACGCAGTATTTT. Encoded protein: CASSLPGALRPDTQYF.

This clonotype was picked up a small number of times. The gene calls are TRBV27 and TRBJ1-2, with D perhaps TRBD1 (5 bases). The CDR3 length is 14 residues. Deletions cut 0 bases from V and 8 bases from J, with 13 bases between. Per the germline V gene, CDR1 is MNHEY and CDR2 is SMNVEV (reference sequence). Written as DNA, the CDR3 is TGTGCCAGCAGTTTATCTGGCAGGGCTCAGGGCTACACCTTC. Protein: CASSLSGRAQGYTF.

The V gene is TRBV25-1, the J gene TRBJ2-3; the match to TRBD2 covers 11 bases. V shed 4 bases, J shed 5 bases, and the junction held 8 bases outside the gene matches. Germline values: CDR1 MGHDK, CDR2 SYGVNS. This CDR3 comprises 16 residues. CDR3 loop: CASSGQQLAGGDTQYF. Here the CDR3 DNA reads TGTGCCAGCAGTGGCCAACAGCTAGCGGGGGGAGATACGCAGTATTTT. Combining the CDR3 with reference TRBV25-1 and TRBJ2-3 gives the whole variable domain EADIYQTPRYLVIGTGKKITLECSQTMGHDKMYWYQQDPGMELHLIHYSYGVNSTEKGDLSSESTVSRIRTEHFPLTLESARPSHTSQYLCASSGQQLAGGDTQYFGPGTRLTVL.

This clonotype was found many times. The chain carries TRBV6-5 and TRBJ2-3; TRBD2 matches at 9 bases. CDR1 and CDR2 (germline): MNHEY, SVGAGI. The junction had 7 bases not matched to a gene; V was cut back by 4 bases and J by 2 bases. The CDR3 length is 16 residues. CDR3 sequence: CASSSRLAEITDTQYF. The CDR3 nucleotides read TGTGCCAGCAGTTCCCGACTAGCGGAGATCACAGATACGCAGTATTTT.

The chain is built from TRBV1 and TRBJ1-1. TRBV1 is labeled a pseudogene. This CDR3 spans 15 amino acids. For the CDR3, the DNA is TGCACCAGCAGCCAAGACCTTAGGCTTACTCGTGAAGCTTTCTTT. Amino acids: CTSSQDLRLTREAFF.

This clonotype is a singleton in its sample. The rearrangement uses TRBV3-1 and TRBJ2-3; TRBD1 might be the D (5 bases). CDR3 size: 14 residues. Germline V gene lookup returns CDR1 LGHDT and CDR2 YNNKEL (reference sequence). V dropped 1 base and J dropped 6 bases, with 11 bases sitting between them. The CDR3 spells CASSQVQGSDTQYF. CDR3 DNA: TGTGCCAGCAGCCAAGTCCAGGGCAGTGATACGCAGTATTTT.

This clonotype was counted many times. The chain employs TRBV20-1 and TRBJ1-2; weak D call: TRBD1 (6 bases). This CDR3 region has 17 residues. CDR1 and CDR2 from the germline V gene are DFQATT and SNEGSKA (reference sequence). The germline V and J ends were trimmed by 2 bases and 0 bases, with 19 bases remaining between them. The CDR3 DNA reads as TGCAGTGCTAGATCACAGGGAACCACCACAGCTAACTATGGCTACACCTTC. Protein: CSARSQGTTTANYGYTF.

This clonotype has a handful of counts. The chain links TRBV9 to TRBJ2-7; maybe TRBD1 (6 bases). The V gene's germline CDR1 is SGDLS and CDR2 YYNGEE. V was pared by 3 bases and J by 3 bases, with 13 bases between. This CDR3 has 14 residues. CDR3 in amino acids: CASSAQGLSYEQYF. As DNA, the CDR3 is TGTGCCAGCAGCGCACAGGGTTTAAGCTACGAGCAGTACTTC.

The V and J genes are TRBV21-1 and TRBJ2-7; the table's D call, TRBD2, was not checked against the DNA. TRBV21-1 is labeled a pseudogene. This CDR3 has 15 residues. The CDR3 nucleotides read TGTGCCAGCAGCTCTTGGACTAGCGGACCCTACGAGCAGTACTTC. Residues: CASSSWTSGPYEQYF.